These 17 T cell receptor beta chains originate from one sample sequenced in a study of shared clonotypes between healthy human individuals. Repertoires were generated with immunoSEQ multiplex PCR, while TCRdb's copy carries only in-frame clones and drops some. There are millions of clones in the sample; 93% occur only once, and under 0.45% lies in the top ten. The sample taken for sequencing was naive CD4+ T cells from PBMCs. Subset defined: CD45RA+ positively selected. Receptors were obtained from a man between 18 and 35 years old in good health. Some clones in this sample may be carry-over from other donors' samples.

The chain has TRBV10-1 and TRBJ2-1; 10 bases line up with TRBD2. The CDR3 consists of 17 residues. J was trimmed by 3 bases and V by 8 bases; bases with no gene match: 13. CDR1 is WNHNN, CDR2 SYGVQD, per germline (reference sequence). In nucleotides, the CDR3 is TGCGCCAGCCCGAGTCGGTATAGCGGGAGGCACTACAATGAGCAGTTCTTC. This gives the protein CASPSRYSGRHYNEQFF.

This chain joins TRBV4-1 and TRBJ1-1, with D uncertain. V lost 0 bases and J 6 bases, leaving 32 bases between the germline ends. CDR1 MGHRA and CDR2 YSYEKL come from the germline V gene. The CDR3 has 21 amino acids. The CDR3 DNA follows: TGCGCCAGCAGCCAAGATATACCCCCTTTTGTAAACGTTATCCGTTGGTCTGAAGCTTTCTTT. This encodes CASSQDIPPFVNVIRWSEAFF.

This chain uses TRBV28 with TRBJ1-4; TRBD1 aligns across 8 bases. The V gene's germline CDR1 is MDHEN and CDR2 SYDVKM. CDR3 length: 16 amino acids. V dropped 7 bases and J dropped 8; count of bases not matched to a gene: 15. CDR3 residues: CASKSRDRFGKEKLFF. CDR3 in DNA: TGTGCCAGCAAGTCCCGGGACAGGTTCGGTAAAGAAAAACTGTTTTTT. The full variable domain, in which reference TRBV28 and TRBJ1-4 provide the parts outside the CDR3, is DVKVTQSSRYLVKRTGEKVFLECVQDMDHENMFWYRQDPGLGLRLIYFSYDVKMKEKGDIPEGYSVSREKKERFSLILESASTNQTSMYLCASKSRDRFGKEKLFFGSGTQLSVL.

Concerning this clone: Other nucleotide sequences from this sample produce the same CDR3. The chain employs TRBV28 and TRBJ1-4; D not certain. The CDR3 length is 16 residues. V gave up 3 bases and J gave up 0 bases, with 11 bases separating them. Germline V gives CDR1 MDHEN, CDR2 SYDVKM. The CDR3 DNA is TGTGCCAGCAGTTTCTTGGGAGGTGCAACTAATGAAAAACTGTTTTTT. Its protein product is CASSFLGGATNEKLFF.

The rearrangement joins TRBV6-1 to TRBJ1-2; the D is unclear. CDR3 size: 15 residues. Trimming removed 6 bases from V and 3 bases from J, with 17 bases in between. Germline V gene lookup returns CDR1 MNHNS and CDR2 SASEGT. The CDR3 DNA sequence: TGTGCCAGCAGCCTACTCCGTTCGTGGGACTATGGCTACACCTTC. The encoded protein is CASSLLRSWDYGYTF.

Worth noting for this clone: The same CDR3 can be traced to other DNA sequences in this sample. CDR3 DNA sequence: TGTGCCAGCACGGGGGAGGAGACCCAGTACTTC. It codes for CASTGEETQYF. This chain joins TRBV2 and TRBJ2-5; D is possibly TRBD2 (6 bases). Germline V gene sequence: CDR1 SNHLY, CDR2 FYNNEI. This CDR3 spans 11 amino acids. V lost 7 bases and J 5 bases, leaving 8 bases between the germline ends. The full variable domain, in which reference TRBV2 and TRBJ2-5 provide the parts outside the CDR3, is EPEVTQTPSHQVTQMGQEVILRCVPISNHLYFYWYRQILGQKVEFLVSFYNNEISEKSEIFDDQFSVERPDGSNFTLKIRSTKLEDSAMYFCASTGEETQYFGPGTRLLVL.

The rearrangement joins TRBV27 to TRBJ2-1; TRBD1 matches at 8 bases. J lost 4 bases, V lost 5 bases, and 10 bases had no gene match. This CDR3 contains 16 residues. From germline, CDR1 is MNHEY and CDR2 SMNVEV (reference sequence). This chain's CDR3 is CASSPFYDRGYNEQFF. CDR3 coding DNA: TGTGCCAGCAGTCCCTTTTACGACAGGGGTTACAATGAGCAGTTCTTC.

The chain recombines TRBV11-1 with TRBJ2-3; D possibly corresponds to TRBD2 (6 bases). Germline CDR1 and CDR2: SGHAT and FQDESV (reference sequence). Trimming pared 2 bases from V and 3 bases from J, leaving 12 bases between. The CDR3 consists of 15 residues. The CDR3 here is CASSLSGGSTDTQYF. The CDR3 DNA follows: TGTGCCAGCAGCTTATCTGGGGGGTCGACAGATACGCAGTATTTT.

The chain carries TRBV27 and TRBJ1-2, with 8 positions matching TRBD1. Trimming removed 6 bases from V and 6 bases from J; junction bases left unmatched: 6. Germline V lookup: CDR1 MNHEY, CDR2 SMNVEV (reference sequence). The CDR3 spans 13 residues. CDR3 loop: CASSPGQGNGYTF. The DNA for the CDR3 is TGTGCCAGCAGCCCCGGACAGGGCAATGGCTACACCTTC.

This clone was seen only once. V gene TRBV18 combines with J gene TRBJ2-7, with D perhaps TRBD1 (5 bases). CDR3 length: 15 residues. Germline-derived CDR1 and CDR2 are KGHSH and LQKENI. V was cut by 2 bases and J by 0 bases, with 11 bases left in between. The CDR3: CASSPTGRASYEQYF. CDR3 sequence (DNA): TGTGCCAGCTCACCAACGGGCAGGGCCTCCTACGAGCAGTACTTC.

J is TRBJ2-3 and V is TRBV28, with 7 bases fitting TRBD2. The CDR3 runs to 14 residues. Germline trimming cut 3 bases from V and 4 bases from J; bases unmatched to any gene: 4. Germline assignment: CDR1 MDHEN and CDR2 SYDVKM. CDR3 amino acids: CASSLVGGADTQYF. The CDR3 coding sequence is TGTGCCAGCAGTTTGGTGGGGGGGGCAGATACGCAGTATTTT.

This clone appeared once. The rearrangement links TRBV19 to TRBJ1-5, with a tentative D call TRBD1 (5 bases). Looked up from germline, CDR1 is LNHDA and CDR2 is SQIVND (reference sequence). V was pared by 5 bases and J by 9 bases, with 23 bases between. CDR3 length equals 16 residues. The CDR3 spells CASSGNTGGRSRPQHF. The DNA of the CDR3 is TGTGCCAGTAGTGGAAATACAGGAGGGCGTAGTCGGCCCCAGCATTTT.

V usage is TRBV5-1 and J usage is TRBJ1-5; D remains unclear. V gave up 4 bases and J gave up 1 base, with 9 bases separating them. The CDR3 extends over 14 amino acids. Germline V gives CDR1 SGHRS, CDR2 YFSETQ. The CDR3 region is CASSGGGSNQPQHF. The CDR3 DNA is TGCGCCAGCAGCGGCGGTGGGAGCAATCAGCCCCAGCATTTT. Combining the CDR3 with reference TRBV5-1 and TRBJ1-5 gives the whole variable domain KAGVTQTPRYLIKTRGQQVTLSCSPISGHRSVSWYQQTPGQGLQFLFEYFSETQRNKGNFPGRFSGRQFSNSRSEMNVSTLELGDSALYLCASSGGGSNQPQHFGDGTRLSIL.

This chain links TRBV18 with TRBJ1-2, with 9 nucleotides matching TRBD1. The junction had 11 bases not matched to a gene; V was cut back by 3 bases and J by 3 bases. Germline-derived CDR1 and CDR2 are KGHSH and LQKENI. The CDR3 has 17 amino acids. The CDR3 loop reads CASSPTRRTGEDYGYTF. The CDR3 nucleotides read TGTGCCAGCTCACCCACACGAAGGACAGGGGAGGACTATGGCTACACCTTC.

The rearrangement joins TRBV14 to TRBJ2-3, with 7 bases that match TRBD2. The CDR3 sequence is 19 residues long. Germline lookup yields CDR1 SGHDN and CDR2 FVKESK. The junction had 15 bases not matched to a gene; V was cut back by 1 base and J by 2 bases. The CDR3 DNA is TGTGCCAGCAGCCAAGGAGCGGGGAGCCCCCCCGACTACACAGATACGCAGTATTTT. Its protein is CASSQGAGSPPDYTDTQYF.

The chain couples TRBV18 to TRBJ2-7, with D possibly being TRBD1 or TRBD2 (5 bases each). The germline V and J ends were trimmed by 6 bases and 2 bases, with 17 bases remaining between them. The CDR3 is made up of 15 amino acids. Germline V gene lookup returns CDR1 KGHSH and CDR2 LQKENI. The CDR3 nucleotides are TGTGCCAGCTCTCCCCCAGGGCGGGCCCCCTACGAGCAGTACTTC. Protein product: CASSPPGRAPYEQYF.

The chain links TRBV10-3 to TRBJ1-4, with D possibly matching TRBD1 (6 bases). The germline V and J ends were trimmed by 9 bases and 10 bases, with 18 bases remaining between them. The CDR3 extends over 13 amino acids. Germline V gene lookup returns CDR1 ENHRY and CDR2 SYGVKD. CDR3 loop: CAIGDKDGGKLFF. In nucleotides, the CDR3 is TGTGCCATTGGGGACAAAGACGGTGGAAAACTGTTTTTT.